Listed below are T cell receptor beta chains from one sample, sequenced in a study of blood T cell repertoires in COVID-19. Sequencing was performed with immunoSEQ multiplex PCR; in TCRdb, only in-frame clones are kept and a portion is missing. The repertoire consists of some 140,000 clones, with 70% to 80% occurring once and the leading ten covering 3% to 4.5%. Sequenced input: peripheral blood. These TCRs come from a man in his fifties or sixties with acute or convalescent COVID-19. Each CDR3 is given with its conserved first and last residue. A D gene is named only where the DNA matches it firmly. The size entry is marked missing in some rows and otherwise reads once, few, many or a size class.

TRBD2 | TRBJ2-3 | TRBV5-1 | NA | TGCGCCAGCAAACTAGCGGGAACTCGAGATACGCAGTATTTT | CASKLAGTRDTQYF
NA | TRBJ1-1 | TRBV19 | NA | TGTGCCAGTAGTATAGAACGGGTCAGCGAAGCTTTCTTT | CASSIERVSEAFF
TRBD1 | TRBJ2-3 | TRBV3-1/TRBV3-2 | NA | TGTGCCAGCAGCCAAGACCAACAGGGGGCGAAAGATACGCAGTATTTT | CASSQDQQGAKDTQYF
NA | TRBJ1-1 | TRBV7-8 | NA | TGTGCCAGCAGCACAGGGATTACGGTTGGCACTGAAGCTTTCTTT | CASSTGITVGTEAFF
NA | TRBJ2-3 | TRBV7-9 | NA | TGTGCCAGCAGGAAACAACAGGGCCCCGGATATACGCAGTATTTT | CASRKQQGPGYTQYF
TRBD1 | TRBJ2-7 | TRBV4-3 | few | TGCGCCAGCAGCCCCCAAGAAGGGACAGGGGCCAACGAGCAGTACTTC | CASSPQEGTGANEQYF
TRBD1 | TRBJ1-1 | TRBV7-2 | NA | TGTGCCAGCAGCCCAGCCCCTACAGGGGGCACTGAAGCTTTCTTT | CASSPAPTGGTEAFF
NA | TRBJ1-3 | TRBV6-5 | NA | TGTGCCAGCATGCAGGGGTGGGTTTCTGGAAACACCATATATTTT | CASMQGWVSGNTIYF
TRBD1 | TRBJ2-7 | TRBV5-1 | NA | TGCGCCAGCAGCTTGAGGCTGGGACAGGGCAACGAGCAGTACTTC | CASSLRLGQGNEQYF
NA | TRBJ2-5 | TRBV4-3 | NA | TGCGCCAGCAGCCAAGAATGGCGGGCCAGCCCGAAGACCCAGTACTTC | CASSQEWRASPKTQYF
TRBD1 | TRBJ1-6 | TRBV6-5 | NA | TGTGCCAGCAGTACGGGACAGGGGATTTCGCCCCTCCACTTT | CASSTGQGISPLHF
TRBD2 | TRBJ2-3 | TRBV19 | NA | TGTGCCAGTATCCAGCCGGCGGGAGGAGATACGCAGTATTTT | CASIQPAGGDTQYF
NA | TRBJ2-5 | TRBV11-2 | NA | TGTGCCAGCACCCTCCCGGACCAAGAGACCCAGTACTTC | CASTLPDQETQYF